The clone carrying this TCR beta chain has ten or more counts. Its antigen is currently unknown. Amplification of TCR beta CDR3 regions was performed using RNA transcripts as template. The TCR CDR3 was amplified in a first-round RT-PCR using the HTBI primer set. TCRdb reprocessed the multiplex PCR reads via MiXCR and lists one record per CDR3 protein. The sample gives roughly 290,000 distinct CDR3 sequences, 15% to 20% of which show up once; around 55% is in the top ten. The sample belongs to a study of T cells in Graves' hyperthyroidism and ophthalmopathy. Points from the study as a whole: Median prediction lead before ophthalmopathy onset was 5 to 7 months with the model.

The CDR3 has 14 residues. CDR1 and CDR2 from the germline V gene are SGHTA and FQGNSA. V lost 4 bases, J lost 7 bases, and 5 bases stayed unmatched. It was uncontrolled infection, other autoimmune disease, pregnancy or lactation that excluded patients. Diagnosing involved the use of clinical symptoms, serum thyroxine and TRAb, thyroid ultrasound and orbital computed tomography. The authors took PBMCs from 10 ml fresh peripheral blood. The clonotype originates from a woman aged 55-75 years with Graves' ophthalmopathy. What was sequenced was blood. The chain links TRBV7-2 to TRBJ1-4; the match to TRBD1 covers 8 bases. The CDR3 is CASSSRTGPEKLFF. CDR3 nucleotides: TGTGCCAGCAGCTCCCGGACAGGGCCTGAAAAACTGTTTTTT.